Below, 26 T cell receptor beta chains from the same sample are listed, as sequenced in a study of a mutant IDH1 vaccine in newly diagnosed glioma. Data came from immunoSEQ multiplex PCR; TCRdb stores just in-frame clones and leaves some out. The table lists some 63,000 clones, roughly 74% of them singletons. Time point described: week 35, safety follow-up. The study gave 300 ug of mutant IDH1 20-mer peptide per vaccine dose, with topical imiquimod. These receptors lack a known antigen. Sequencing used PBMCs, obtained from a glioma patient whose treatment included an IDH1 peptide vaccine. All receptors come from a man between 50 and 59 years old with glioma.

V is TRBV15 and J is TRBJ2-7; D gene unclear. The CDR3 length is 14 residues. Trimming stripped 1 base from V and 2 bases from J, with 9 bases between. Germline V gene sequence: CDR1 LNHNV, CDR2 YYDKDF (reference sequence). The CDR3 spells CATSRGVPTYEQYF. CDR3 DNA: TGTGCCACCAGCAGAGGGGTCCCAACCTACGAGCAGTACTTC. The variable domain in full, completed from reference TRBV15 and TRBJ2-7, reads DAMVIQNPRYQVTQFGKPVTLSCSQTLNHNVMYWYQQKSSQAPKLLFHYYDKDFNNEADTPDNFQSRRPNTSFCFLDIRSPGLGDTAMYLCATSRGVPTYEQYFGPGTRLTVT.

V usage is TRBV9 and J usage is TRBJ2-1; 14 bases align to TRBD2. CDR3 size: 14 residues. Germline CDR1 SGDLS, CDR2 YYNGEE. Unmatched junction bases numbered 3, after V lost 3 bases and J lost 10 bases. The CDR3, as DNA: TGTGCCAGCAGCGCGACTAGCGGGGGGGCCGAGCAGTTCTTC. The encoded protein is CASSATSGGAEQFF.

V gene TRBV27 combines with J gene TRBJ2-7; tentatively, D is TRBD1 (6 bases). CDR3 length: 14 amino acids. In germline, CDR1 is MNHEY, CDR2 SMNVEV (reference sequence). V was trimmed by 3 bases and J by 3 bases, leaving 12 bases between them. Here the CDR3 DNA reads TGTGCCAGCAGTTTGACAGGCGACTACTACGAGCAGTACTTC. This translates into CASSLTGDYYEQYF.

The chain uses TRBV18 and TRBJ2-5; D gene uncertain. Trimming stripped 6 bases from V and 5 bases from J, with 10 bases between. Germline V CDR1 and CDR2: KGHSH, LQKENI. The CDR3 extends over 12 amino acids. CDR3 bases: TGTGCCAGCTCCCCCGTCAGGGAGACCCAGTACTTC. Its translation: CASSPVRETQYF.

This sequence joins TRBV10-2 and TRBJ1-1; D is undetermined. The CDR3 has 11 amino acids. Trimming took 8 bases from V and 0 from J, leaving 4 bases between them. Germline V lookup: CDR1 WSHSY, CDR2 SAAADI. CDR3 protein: CASHMNTEAFF. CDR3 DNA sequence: TGCGCCAGCCATATGAACACTGAAGCTTTCTTT.

The CDR3 loop reads CASSLALDTEAFF. In DNA, the CDR3 is TGTGCCAGCAGCTTAGCGTTAGACACTGAAGCTTTCTTT. The rearrangement joins TRBV7-9 to TRBJ1-1; D ambiguous. The ends were cut back, 0 bases at V and 3 bases at J, with 5 bases in the middle. Germline assignment: CDR1 SEHNR and CDR2 FQNEAQ (reference sequence). The CDR3 covers 13 residues.

The CDR3: CASSPGQGNSPLHF. The CDR3 DNA reads TGTGCCAGCTCACCCGGGCAGGGGAATTCACCCCTCCACTTT. This chain connects TRBV18 to TRBJ1-6, with D maybe TRBD1 (6 bases). V was pared by 3 bases and J by 7 bases, with 10 bases between. This CDR3 spans 14 amino acids. Germline values: CDR1 KGHSH, CDR2 LQKENI.

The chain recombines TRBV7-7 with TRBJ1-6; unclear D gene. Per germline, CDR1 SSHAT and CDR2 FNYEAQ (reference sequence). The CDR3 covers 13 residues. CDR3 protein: CASSPAKDSPLHF. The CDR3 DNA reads TGTGCTAGCTCGCCGGCTAAGGATTCACCCCTCCACTTT.

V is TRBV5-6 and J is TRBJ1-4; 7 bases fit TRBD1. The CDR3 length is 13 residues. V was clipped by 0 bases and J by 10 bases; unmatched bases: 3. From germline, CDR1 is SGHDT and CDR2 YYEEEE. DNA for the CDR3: TGTGCCAGCAGCTTGGCCGAGGGGGCAAAACTGTTTTTT. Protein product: CASSLAEGAKLFF.

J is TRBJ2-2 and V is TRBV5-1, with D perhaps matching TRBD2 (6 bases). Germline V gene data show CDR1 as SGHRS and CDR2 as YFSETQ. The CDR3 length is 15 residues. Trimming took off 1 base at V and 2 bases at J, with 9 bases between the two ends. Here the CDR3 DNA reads TGCGCCAGCAGCTTGACGGGGGAAAACACCGGGGAGCTGTTTTTT. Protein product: CASSLTGENTGELFF.

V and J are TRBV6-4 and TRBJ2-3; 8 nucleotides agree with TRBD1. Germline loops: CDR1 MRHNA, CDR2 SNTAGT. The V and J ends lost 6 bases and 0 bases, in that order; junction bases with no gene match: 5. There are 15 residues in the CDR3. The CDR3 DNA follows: TGTGCCAGCAGAAAGACAGGGGCCAGCACAGATACGCAGTATTTT. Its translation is CASRKTGASTDTQYF.

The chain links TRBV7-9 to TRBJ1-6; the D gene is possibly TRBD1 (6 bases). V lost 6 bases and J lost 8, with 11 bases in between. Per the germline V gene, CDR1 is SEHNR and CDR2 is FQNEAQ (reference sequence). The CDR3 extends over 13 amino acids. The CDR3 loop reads CASREDSYSPLHF. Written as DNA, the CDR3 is TGTGCCAGCAGAGAGGACAGCTATTCACCCCTCCACTTT.

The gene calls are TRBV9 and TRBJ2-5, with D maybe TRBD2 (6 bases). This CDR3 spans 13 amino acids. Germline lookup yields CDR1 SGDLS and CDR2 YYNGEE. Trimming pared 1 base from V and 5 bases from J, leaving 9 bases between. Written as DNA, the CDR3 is TGTGCCAGCAGCGTAAATAGCGGTGAGACCCAGTACTTC. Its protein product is CASSVNSGETQYF.

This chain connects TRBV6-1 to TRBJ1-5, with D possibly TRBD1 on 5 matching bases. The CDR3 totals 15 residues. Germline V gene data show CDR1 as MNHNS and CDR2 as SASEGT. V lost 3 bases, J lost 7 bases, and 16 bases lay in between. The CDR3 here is CASSDQGRGAQPQHF. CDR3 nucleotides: TGTGCCAGCAGTGATCAGGGCCGGGGAGCACAGCCCCAGCATTTT.

CDR3 sequence: CASSLGRGSTEAFF. For the CDR3, the DNA is TGTGCCAGCAGCCTCGGGAGGGGAAGCACTGAAGCTTTCTTT. The chain joins TRBV7-9 to TRBJ1-1; weak D call: TRBD1 (5 bases). The CDR3 runs to 14 residues. V lost 5 bases, J lost 4 bases, and 14 bases lay in between. Germline-derived CDR1 and CDR2 are SEHNR and FQNEAQ (reference sequence). The full variable domain, rest sourced from reference TRBV7-9 and TRBJ1-1, is DTGVSQNPRHKITKRGQNVTFRCDPISEHNRLYWYRQTLGQGPEFLTYFQNEAQLEKSRLLSDRFSAERPKGSFSTLEIQRTEQGDSAMYLCASSLGRGSTEAFFGQGTRLTVV.

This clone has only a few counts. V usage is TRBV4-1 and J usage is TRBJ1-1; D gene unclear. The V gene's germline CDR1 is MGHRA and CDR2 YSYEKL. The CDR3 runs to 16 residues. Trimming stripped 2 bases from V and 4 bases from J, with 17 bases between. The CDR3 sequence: CASSQRLVGGGTEAFF. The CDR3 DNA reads TGCGCCAGCAGCCAAAGATTGGTAGGCGGAGGCACTGAAGCTTTCTTT.

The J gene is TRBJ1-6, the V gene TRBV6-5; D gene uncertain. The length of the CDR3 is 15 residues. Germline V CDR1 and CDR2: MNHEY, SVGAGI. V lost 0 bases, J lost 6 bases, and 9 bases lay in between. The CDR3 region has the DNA TGTGCCAGCAGTTACTCGGGCAGACCTAATTCACCCCTCCACTTT. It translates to CASSYSGRPNSPLHF.

The CDR3, as DNA: TGTGCCAGTAGTTTGGGGAGACAGGGATCCCAAGAGACCCAGTACTTC. The encoded protein is CASSLGRQGSQETQYF. The chain is built from TRBV19 and TRBJ2-5; 7 bases are a match to TRBD1. The CDR3 is made up of 16 amino acids. Trimming cost V 5 bases and J 1 base; bases outside gene matches: 10. CDR1 LNHDA and CDR2 SQIVND come from the germline V gene (reference sequence).

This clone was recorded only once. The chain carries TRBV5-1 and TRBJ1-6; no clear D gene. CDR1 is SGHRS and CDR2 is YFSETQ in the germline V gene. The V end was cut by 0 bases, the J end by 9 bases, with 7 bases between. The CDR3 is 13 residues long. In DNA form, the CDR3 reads TGCGCCAGCAGCTTGGAGGGTGCTTCACCCCTCCACTTT. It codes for CASSLEGASPLHF.

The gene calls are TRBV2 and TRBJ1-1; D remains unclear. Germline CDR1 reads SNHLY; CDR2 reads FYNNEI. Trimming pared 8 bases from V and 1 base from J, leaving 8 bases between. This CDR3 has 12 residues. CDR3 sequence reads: CASGPRNTEAFF. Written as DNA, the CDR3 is TGTGCCAGCGGTCCGCGGAACACTGAAGCTTTCTTT.

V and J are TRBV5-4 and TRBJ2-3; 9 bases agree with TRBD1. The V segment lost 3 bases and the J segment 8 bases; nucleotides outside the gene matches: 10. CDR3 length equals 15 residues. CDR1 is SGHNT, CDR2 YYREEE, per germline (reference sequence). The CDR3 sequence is CASSSGQGVLGTQYF. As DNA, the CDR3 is TGTGCCAGCAGCTCGGGACAGGGTGTTTTGGGTACGCAGTATTTT. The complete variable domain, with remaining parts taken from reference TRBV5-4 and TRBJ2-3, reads ETGVTQSPTHLIKTRGQQVTLRCSSQSGHNTVSWYQQALGQGPQFIFQYYREEENGRGNFPPRFSGLQFPNYSSELNVNALELDDSALYLCASSSGQGVLGTQYFGPGTRLTVL.

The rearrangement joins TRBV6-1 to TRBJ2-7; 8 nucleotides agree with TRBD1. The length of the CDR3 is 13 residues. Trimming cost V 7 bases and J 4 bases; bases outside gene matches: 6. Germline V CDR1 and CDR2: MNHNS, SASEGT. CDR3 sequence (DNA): TGTGCCAGCAACCAGGGGGCGCTTTACGAGCAGTACTTC. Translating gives CASNQGALYEQYF.

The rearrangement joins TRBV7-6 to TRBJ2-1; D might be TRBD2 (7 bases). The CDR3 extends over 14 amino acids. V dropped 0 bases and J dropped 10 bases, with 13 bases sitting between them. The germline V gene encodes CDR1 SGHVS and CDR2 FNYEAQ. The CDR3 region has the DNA TGTGCCAGCAGCTTAGCGGGGGGGCATCAGGAGCAGTTCTTC. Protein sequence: CASSLAGGHQEQFF.

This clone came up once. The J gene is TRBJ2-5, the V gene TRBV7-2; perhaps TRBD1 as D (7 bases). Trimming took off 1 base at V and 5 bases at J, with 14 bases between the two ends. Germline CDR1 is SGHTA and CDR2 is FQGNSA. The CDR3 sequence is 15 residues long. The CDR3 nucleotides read TGTGCCAGCAGCTTAGGCGGAGGGGGCAGGGAGACCCAGTACTTC. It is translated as CASSLGGGGRETQYF. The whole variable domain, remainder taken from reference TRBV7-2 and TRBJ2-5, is GAGVSQSPSNKVTEKGKDVELRCDPISGHTALYWYRQSLGQGLEFLIYFQGNSAPDKSGLPSDRFSAERTGGSVSTLTIQRTQQEDSAVYLCASSLGGGGRETQYFGPGTRLLVL.

DNA for the CDR3: TGTGCCAGCAGTGAGCGGCGGGGTAGTTTGGACACCGGGGAGCTGTTTTTT. Translating it yields CASSERRGSLDTGELFF. The chain joins TRBV6-1 to TRBJ2-2; a weak D match, TRBD2 (6 bases). The germline V and J ends were trimmed by 3 bases and 3 bases, with 17 bases remaining between them. CDR3 size: 17 residues. In germline, CDR1 is MNHNS, CDR2 SASEGT.

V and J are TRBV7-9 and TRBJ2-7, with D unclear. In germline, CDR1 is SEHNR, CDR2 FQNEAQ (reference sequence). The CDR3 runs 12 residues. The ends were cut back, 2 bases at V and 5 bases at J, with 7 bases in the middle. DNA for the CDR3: TGTGCCAGCAGCTTAAAAATCGACGAGCAGTACTTC. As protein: CASSLKIDEQYF. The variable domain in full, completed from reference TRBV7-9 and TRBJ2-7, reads DTGVSQNPRHKITKRGQNVTFRCDPISEHNRLYWYRQTLGQGPEFLTYFQNEAQLEKSRLLSDRFSAERPKGSFSTLEIQRTEQGDSAMYLCASSLKIDEQYFGPGTRLTVT.